This TCR beta chain was sequenced in a study of T cell responses to AZD1222 COVID-19 vaccine. This clone has only a few counts. CDR3 size: 13 residues. The V gene lost 8 bases and the J gene lost 4 bases, with 14 bases spanning the gap. Germline V gene sequence: CDR1 SNHLY, CDR2 FYNNEI. The repertoire was sequenced with immunoSEQ multiplex PCR; TCRdb's copy has only in-frame clones and lacks some. The data hold 85,000 to 130,000 clones, with roughly 93% observed a single time. The specimen comprised peripheral blood, sampled on day 0 of AZD1222 vaccination. J is TRBJ2-5 and V is TRBV2; perhaps TRBD1 as D (5 bases). The clonotype originates from an adult in good health. CDR3 sequence: CASGQGVPETQYF. CDR3 in DNA: TGTGCCAGCGGGCAGGGTGTCCCAGAGACCCAGTACTTC.